This T cell receptor (beta chain) was sequenced in a study of shared clonotypes between healthy human individuals. Broader study findings: Donors were few, which limited the genetic and exposure-history diversity represented. Even with large depth, rarefaction showed that sorted-subset sequencing was incomplete.

Concerning this clone: Its target is unknown.

Naive CD8 cells lacked CD45RO and underwent positive selection for CCR7, leaving out terminally differentiated effector memory CD45RA+ cells. Among the donors, all were Caucasian adults who lived in Nashville, Tennessee. The CDR3 is 15 residues long. Unmatched junction bases numbered 7, after V lost 4 bases and J lost 4 bases. CDR1 is MGHRA, CDR2 YSYEKL, per germline. Several immunoSEQ plates held equal portions of the genomic DNA taken from each subset. TCRdb's copy holds only in-frame clones and misses some; the assay was immunoSEQ multiplex PCR. There are hundreds of thousands of clones in the sample; 95% to 97% occur only once, and around 0.25% lies in the top ten.

The sequence came from a man aged 25-45 years in good health. The chain employs TRBV4-1 and TRBJ2-3; 8 bases are a match to TRBD2. Material for sequencing was naive CD8+ T cells sorted from blood. CDR3 amino acids: CASSPLGLGADTQYF. CDR3 nucleotides: TGCGCCAGCAGCCCTCTGGGACTAGGGGCAGATACGCAGTATTTT.